This T cell receptor beta chain is from a study of blood T cell repertoires in COVID-19 (dated by TCRdb to about 2020). Broadly, across the study: Samples covering the acute and convalescent phases of COVID-19 were provided by collaborators in the United States, Italy and Spain. The prospective study material was composed of cDNA or gDNA derived from T cells, B-cell-depleted T cells, or PBMCs. Subjects who had been exposed to COVID-19, were actively infected with it, or had recovered from it provided the deeply sampled blood TCRbeta repertoires that made up the dataset. The repertoires were released in a freely available public database intended as a resource for research on the immune response to SARS-CoV-2. The samples were drawn from two sources: the first 160 participants of the ongoing ImmuneRACE study, and 1,254 subjects contributed by 6 global collaborators. A de-identified subject ID, COVID-19 status, age in years and sex were almost always included in the sample metadata. Where available, HLA class I and class II types were taken from metadata supplied by the sample provider and were not determined by assay-based typing. On the study overall, not on this receptor specifically: How much clinical and demographic metadata was included differed by source and by participant, and the metadata was provided uncurated.

The V end gives up 2 bases and the J end 5 bases, leaving 3 bases in the junction not matched to a gene. The CDR3 holds 15 amino acids from the cysteine to the phenylalanine. The DNA shown is the 45-base CDR3, in frame from base 1. CDR1 and CDR2 are drawn from the germline V gene: SGHRS, YFSETQ. To note about this clone: The specificity of this receptor is unknown. There are no base qualities to consult, and no much larger clone falls within one base.

The immunoSEQ Assay, a bias-controlled multiplex PCR, was used to amplify TCRbeta CDR3 regions from genomic DNA. The original pipeline was this. Within the assay, amplification of reference gene primers was used to estimate how many nucleated cells each sample contained. Sequence reads were collapsed and filtered to measure the absolute abundance of every unique TCRbeta CDR3 rearrangement. For each sample, productive Simpson clonality was calculated as the square root of Simpson's diversity index across productive rearrangements. In its TCRdb copy, this immuneACCESS table keeps in-frame sequences only and misses some clones. Where compared with another copy, unresolved V genes explain less than half of these, and the others have no known cause. The V and J calls and clone size are taken from that table; D and trimming were inferred from the DNA. This sample holds 95,000 to 100,000 clones; about 88% were observed only once. The top ten clonotypes cover 15% to 20% of the sample.

The collaborating institutions used their own protocols to collect whole blood in K2EDTA tubes. For TCRbeta analysis, collaborator samples were shipped as frozen whole blood, as isolated PBMCs, or as DNA extracted from either sample type. The chain was built from TRBV5-1 and TRBJ2-1, and 11 junctional nucleotides match TRBD2. The source material was peripheral blood. The receptor's source is a woman in her sixties with acute or convalescent COVID-19. The CDR3 here reads CASSLLAGAHNEQFF. The sequenced DNA: TGCGCCAGCAGCTTACTAGCGGGGGCCCACAATGAGCAGTTCTTC.